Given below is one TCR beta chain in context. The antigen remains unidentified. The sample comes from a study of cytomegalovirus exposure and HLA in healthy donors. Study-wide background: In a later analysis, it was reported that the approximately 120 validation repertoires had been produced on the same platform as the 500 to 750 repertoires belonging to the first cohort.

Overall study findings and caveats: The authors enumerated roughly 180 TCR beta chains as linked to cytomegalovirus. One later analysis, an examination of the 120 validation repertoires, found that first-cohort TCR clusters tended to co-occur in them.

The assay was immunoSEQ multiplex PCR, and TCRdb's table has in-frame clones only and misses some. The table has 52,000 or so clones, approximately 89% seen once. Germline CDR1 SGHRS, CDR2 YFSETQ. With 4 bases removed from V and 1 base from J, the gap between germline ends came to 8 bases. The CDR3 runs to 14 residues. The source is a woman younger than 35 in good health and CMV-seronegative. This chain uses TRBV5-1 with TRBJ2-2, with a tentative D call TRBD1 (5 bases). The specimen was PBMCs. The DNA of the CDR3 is TGCGCCAGCAGCCCAGGACAGAACACCGGGGAGCTGTTTTTT. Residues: CASSPGQNTGELFF.